This T cell receptor beta chain was observed in a study of T cell repertoires in aging, cancer and after chemotherapy. In the study overall: Donors were grouped into six age bands spanning 30 or younger through 70 or older. About 10 million TCR reads made up the full dataset.

Notes on this clonotype: The antigen is undetermined.

Study results and limitations: Compared with age-matched healthy donors, untreated hematological or solid cancer patients showed higher blood TCR clonality.

Amplification of TCR beta used genomic DNA extracted from peripheral blood. This CDR3 comprises 14 residues. Germline V gene data show CDR1 as KGHSH and CDR2 as LQKENI. The V and J ends lost 4 bases and 3 bases, in that order; junction bases with no gene match: 2. Multiplex touch-down PCR with TRB-A/B primers amplified rearranged V-D-J TRB sequences. A single record per CDR3 protein comes from TCRdb applying MiXCR to the multiplex PCR reads. The sample lists 2,500 to 3,500 distinct CDR3 sequences, roughly 22% occurring once. J is TRBJ1-5 and V is TRBV18; 8 bases are a match to TRBD1. Input material: blood. This receptor was identified in a human donor with a solid tumor. This chain's CDR3 is CASSQDRDNQPQHF. CDR3 bases: TGTGCCAGCTCACAGGACAGGGACAATCAGCCCCAGCATTTT.